This T cell receptor (beta chain) came from a study of long-term antiretroviral therapy in people with HIV. Cryopreserved PBMC numbered about 1-10 million per sample before DNA extraction. This CDR3 spans 16 amino acids. Germline V gene lookup returns CDR1 SGHTA and CDR2 FQGNSA. V lost 4 bases to trimming and J lost 7 bases; unmatched junction nucleotides: 11. The authors ran the immunoSEQ assay, v3.0, at survey level. Sequencing was designed to cover about 40,000-50,000 T-cell genomes in each sample. Only in-frame clones appear in the TCRdb table, and some are missing; sequencing was by immunoSEQ multiplex PCR. The sample records 24,000 or so clones, around 83% being singletons.

The receptor's source is a man between 18 and 29 years old with HIV. The rearrangement joins TRBV7-2 to TRBJ2-1, with TRBD2 matching over 9 bases. Sample: unsorted PBMCs, taken 3 years after starting antiretroviral therapy. The CDR3 region is CASSWSSGGLRNEQFF. The CDR3 nucleotides are TGTGCCAGCAGCTGGAGTAGCGGGGGCCTCCGGAATGAGCAGTTCTTC.